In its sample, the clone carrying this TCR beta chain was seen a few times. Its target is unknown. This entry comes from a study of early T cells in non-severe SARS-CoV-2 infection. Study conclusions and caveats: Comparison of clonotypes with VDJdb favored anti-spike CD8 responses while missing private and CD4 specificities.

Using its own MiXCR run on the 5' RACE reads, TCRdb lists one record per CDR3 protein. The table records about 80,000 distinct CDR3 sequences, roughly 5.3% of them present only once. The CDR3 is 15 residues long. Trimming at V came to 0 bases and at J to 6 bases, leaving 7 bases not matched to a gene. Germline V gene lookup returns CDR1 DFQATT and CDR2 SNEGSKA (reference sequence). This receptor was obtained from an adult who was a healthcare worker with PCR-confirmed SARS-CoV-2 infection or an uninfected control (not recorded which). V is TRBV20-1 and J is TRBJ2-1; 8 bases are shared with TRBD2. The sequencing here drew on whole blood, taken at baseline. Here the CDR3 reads CSARDRGGRPNEQFF. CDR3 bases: TGCAGTGCTAGAGATCGGGGCGGGAGGCCCAATGAGCAGTTCTTC.